This TCR beta chain emerged from a study of cytomegalovirus exposure and HLA in healthy donors. Trimming pared 5 bases from V and 3 bases from J, leaving 14 bases between. CDR1 SGHTA and CDR2 FQGNSA come from the germline V gene. This CDR3 comprises 14 residues. PCR employed 60 Vbeta and 13 Jbeta primers. Original data processing: Unique TCR beta chains totaled about 73 million in a later count, with roughly 11 million of them shared. This table comes from immunoSEQ multiplex PCR, and its TCRdb copy is limited to in-frame clones, with some not included. V, J and clone size derive from that table, while D and trimming were established from the DNA sequence. The sample lists some 84,000 clones, around 66% occurring once. As to this clone: As yet, its antigen is unknown.

Study-level findings and limits: Indistinguishable V segments such as TRBV6-2 and TRBV6-3 were excluded. Common viral pathogens were later found to be apparently linked to several of the most significant clusters.

The sequence came from a woman aged 40 to 50 in good health and CMV-seropositive. The sequencing input was PBMCs. The gene calls are TRBV7-2 and TRBJ2-7; perhaps TRBD2 as D (6 bases). DNA for the CDR3: TGTGCCAGCAGCCTTGGGGACTGGGACTACGAGCAGTACTTC. This translates into CASSLGDWDYEQYF.